The 19 T cell receptor beta chains in this list originate from one sample, sequenced in a study of cytomegalovirus exposure and HLA in healthy donors. A multiplex PCR was run with 60 Vbeta primers and 13 Jbeta primers. Method: immunoSEQ multiplex PCR; TCRdb's copy keeps in-frame clones and lacks some. Of fewer than 200,000 clones listed, 76% are singletons. Sequencing used PBMCs. The receptors were gathered from a female donor in good health and CMV-seronegative.

This clone was counted only a few times. The chain employs TRBV10-3 and TRBJ1-1; unclear D gene. This CDR3 spans 12 amino acids. The germline gives CDR1 ENHRY, CDR2 SYGVKD. V lost 4 bases to trimming and J lost 4 bases, with 7 bases between them. In DNA form, the CDR3 reads TGTGCCATCAGTGCGGTCGCCACTGAAGCTTTCTTT. Amino acid sequence: CAISAVATEAFF.

In its sample, this clone was seen a few times. This chain links TRBV9 with TRBJ2-3, with a possible D match to TRBD2 (5 bases). The CDR3 runs 15 residues. Trimming left V 0 bases short and J 0 bases short, with 8 bases between. Germline V gene lookup returns CDR1 SGDLS and CDR2 YYNGEE. The CDR3 DNA reads TGTGCCAGCAGCGTAGCGGGGATCAGCACAGATACGCAGTATTTT. Amino acid sequence: CASSVAGISTDTQYF. The variable domain in full, with the rest retrieved from reference TRBV9 and TRBJ2-3, is DSGVTQTPKHLITATGQRVTLRCSPRSGDLSVYWYQQSLDQGLQFLIQYYNGEERAKGNILERFSAQQFPDLHSELNLSSLELGDSALYFCASSVAGISTDTQYFGPGTRLTVL.

The gene calls are TRBV28 and TRBJ1-2, with D maybe TRBD1 (5 bases). Germline V gives CDR1 MDHEN, CDR2 SYDVKM. The CDR3 spans 16 residues. The germline V and J ends were trimmed by 1 base and 6 bases, with 18 bases remaining between them. The CDR3: CASSLLSGGGGDGYTF. Here the CDR3 DNA reads TGTGCCAGCAGTTTATTATCTGGGGGGGGAGGGGATGGCTACACCTTC.

The rearrangement links TRBV29-1 to TRBJ2-1; D unresolved. Trimming shortened V by 3 bases and J by 9 bases, and 18 bases separated the two germline ends. Looked up from germline, CDR1 is SQVTM and CDR2 is ANQGSEA. This CDR3 has 14 amino acids. CDR3 nucleotides: TGCAGCGTTGATGGTACTACTTATACTCCTGAGCAGTTCTTC. It yields the protein CSVDGTTYTPEQFF.

This rearrangement joins TRBV2 to TRBJ2-6, with D unclear. The V end was cut by 0 bases, the J end by 0 bases, with 6 bases between. Germline-derived CDR1 and CDR2 are SNHLY and FYNNEI. This CDR3 has 16 amino acids. CDR3 loop: CASSEARASGANVLTF. CDR3 in DNA: TGTGCCAGCAGTGAAGCAAGAGCCTCTGGGGCCAACGTCCTGACTTTC.

J is TRBJ1-3 and V is TRBV9; 7 bases match TRBD1. The germline V gene encodes CDR1 SGDLS and CDR2 YYNGEE. The CDR3 is made up of 16 amino acids. J gave up 2 bases and V 1 base, and 6 bases lay outside the gene matches. The CDR3 DNA reads as TGTGCCAGCAGCGTACGTAACAGGGGCCCTGGAAACACCATATATTTT. Residues: CASSVRNRGPGNTIYF.

The rearrangement joins TRBV6-5 to TRBJ1-2; 9 bases are a match to TRBD1. CDR1 and CDR2 (germline): MNHEY, SVGAGI. The CDR3 extends over 13 amino acids. J was trimmed by 8 bases and V by 5 bases; bases with no gene match: 6. CDR3 in DNA: TGTGCCAGCAGTCCCGGGACAGGGATCGGCTACACCTTC. Amino acids: CASSPGTGIGYTF.

V gene TRBV11-2 combines with J gene TRBJ1-2, with D uncertain. CDR1 is SGHAT and CDR2 is FQNNGV in the germline V gene. This CDR3 has 13 residues. Trimming cost V 5 bases and J 3 bases, with 10 bases left between them. CDR3 DNA: TGTGCCAGCAGCAAAGACTGGCACTATGGCTACACCTTC. This codes for CASSKDWHYGYTF.

In regard to this clone: Different DNA sequences within this sample yield the same CDR3. J is TRBJ2-7 and V is TRBV9; D remains unclear. This CDR3 region has 13 residues. Germline assignment: CDR1 SGDLS and CDR2 YYNGEE. V shed 0 bases and J shed 1 base, with 5 bases lying between them. The CDR3 DNA follows: TGTGCCAGCAGCGTAGGGAGTTCCTACGAGCAGTACTTC. This encodes CASSVGSSYEQYF.

This clone has a handful of counts. The chain combines TRBV7-2 with TRBJ2-7, with 7 bases that match TRBD2. The CDR3 runs to 16 residues. V was pared by 5 bases and J by 1 base, with 11 bases of the junction left unmatched. Looked up from germline, CDR1 is SGHTA and CDR2 is FQGNSA. The CDR3 nucleotides are TGTGCCAGCAGCCCTCGAGGTACGGGGGGTTCCTACGAGCAGTACTTC. Translating gives CASSPRGTGGSYEQYF.

V usage is TRBV19 and J usage is TRBJ1-6, with 11 bases lining up with TRBD1. The V gene's germline CDR1 is LNHDA and CDR2 SQIVND (reference sequence). The CDR3 has 16 residues. V was pared by 0 bases and J by 6 bases, with 1 base of the junction left unmatched. The CDR3 DNA sequence: TGTGCCAGTAGTATAGAAGGGACAGGGGGTAATTCACCCCTCCACTTT. Translating it yields CASSIEGTGGNSPLHF.

The chain is built from TRBV7-2 and TRBJ1-1; 8 nucleotides line up with TRBD1. Germline V gene lookup returns CDR1 SGHTA and CDR2 FQGNSA. The CDR3 loop spans 15 amino acids. Trimming at V came to 5 bases and at J to 1 base, leaving 6 bases not matched to a gene. The CDR3 protein is CASSGQGARNTEAFF. CDR3 nucleotides: TGTGCCAGCAGCGGGCAGGGGGCGCGGAACACTGAAGCTTTCTTT.

V is TRBV5-6 and J is TRBJ2-7, with a possible D match to TRBD1 (5 bases). V was pared by 3 bases and J by 2 bases, with 15 bases between. Germline CDR1 reads SGHDT; CDR2 reads YYEEEE. The CDR3 extends over 15 amino acids. The CDR3 bases are TGTGCCAGCAGCTACCCAGGGAAAATACCCTACGAGCAGTACTTC. Protein: CASSYPGKIPYEQYF.

V and J are TRBV12-5 and TRBJ1-5; the D gene is possibly TRBD1 (5 bases). The germline V gene has CDR1 LGHNT and CDR2 FRNRAP. The CDR3 is 14 residues long. V lost 6 bases to trimming and J lost 4 bases, with 13 bases between them. CDR3 nucleotides: TGTGCTAGTGGGTCGGACACTCAAAATCAGCCCCAGCATTTT. Translated: CASGSDTQNQPQHF.

The rearrangement joins TRBV2 to TRBJ1-4; 7 nucleotides align to TRBD1. Trimming took 4 bases from V and 5 from J; bases not matched to a gene: 7. The length of the CDR3 is 15 residues. Germline V gene lookup returns CDR1 SNHLY and CDR2 FYNNEI. CDR3 DNA: TGTGCCAGCAGTGCAACAGGGGCTCCGAATGAAAAACTGTTTTTT. This translates into CASSATGAPNEKLFF.

The chain employs TRBV30 and TRBJ2-1; possibly TRBD2 for D (7 bases). From germline, CDR1 is GTSNPN and CDR2 SVGIG (reference sequence). This CDR3 comprises 13 residues. With 3 bases removed from V and 12 bases from J, the gap between germline ends came to 18 bases. CDR3 in DNA: TGTGCCTGGAGCGCTGACAGCGGGACAAGGCAGTTCTTC. Its translation is CAWSADSGTRQFF.

The chain links TRBV19 to TRBJ2-1; a possible D gene is TRBD1 (6 bases). Germline V gene data show CDR1 as LNHDA and CDR2 as SQIVND (reference sequence). The CDR3 length is 14 residues. The V end was cut by 2 bases, the J end by 1 base, with 6 bases between. CDR3 sequence (DNA): TGTGCCAGTAGTATAACAGGGTCCTACAATGAGCAGTTCTTC. Protein sequence: CASSITGSYNEQFF.

The chain combines TRBV11-3 with TRBJ2-3; perhaps TRBD2 as D (6 bases). Deletions cut 1 base from V and 2 bases from J, with 13 bases between. Germline CDR1 reads SGHNT; CDR2 reads YENEEA. This CDR3 has 16 residues. This CDR3 is CASSLGVSGATDTQYF. As DNA, the CDR3 is TGTGCCAGCAGCTTAGGGGTTAGCGGTGCCACAGATACGCAGTATTTT. The entire variable domain, with the rest obtained from reference TRBV11-3 and TRBJ2-3, is as follows: EAGVVQSPRYKIIEKKQPVAFWCNPISGHNTLYWYLQNLGQGPELLIRYENEEAVDDSQLPKDRFSAERLKGVDSTLKIQPAELGDSAVYLCASSLGVSGATDTQYFGPGTRLTVL.

The V call is TRBV9, the J call TRBJ1-2, with D uncertain. V lost 0 bases and J 4 bases, leaving 10 bases between the germline ends. This CDR3 region has 14 residues. Germline lookup yields CDR1 SGDLS and CDR2 YYNGEE. The CDR3 here is CASSVGPGVYGYTF. The CDR3 coding sequence is TGTGCCAGCAGCGTAGGGCCAGGCGTCTATGGCTACACCTTC.